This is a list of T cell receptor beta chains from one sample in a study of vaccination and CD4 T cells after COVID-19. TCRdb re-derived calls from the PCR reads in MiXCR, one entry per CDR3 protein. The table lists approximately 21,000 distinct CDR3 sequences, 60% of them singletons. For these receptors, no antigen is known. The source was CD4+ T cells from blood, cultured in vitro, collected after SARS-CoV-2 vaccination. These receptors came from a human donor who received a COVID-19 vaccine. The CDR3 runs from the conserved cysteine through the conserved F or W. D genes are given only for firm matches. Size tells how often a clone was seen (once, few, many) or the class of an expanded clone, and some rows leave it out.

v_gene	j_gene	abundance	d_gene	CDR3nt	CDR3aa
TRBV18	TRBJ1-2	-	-	TGTGCCAGCTCACCAGAGGTCTATGGCTACACCTTC	CASSPEVYGYTF
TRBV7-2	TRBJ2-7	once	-	TGTGCCAGCAGCAGAAGGGCAGGGGACGCCTACGAGCAGTACTTC	CASSRRAGDAYEQYF
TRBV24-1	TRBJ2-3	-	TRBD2	TGTGCCACCAGTGAGGGCGGGAGAGGGCACTCAGATACGCAGTATTTT	CATSEGGRGHSDTQYF
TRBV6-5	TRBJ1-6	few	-	TGTGCCAGCAGTTACCGCAGCCCCCTTAATTCACCCCTCCACTTT	CASSYRSPLNSPLHF
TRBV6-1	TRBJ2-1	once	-	TGTGCCAGCAGTGAAGCCGGAGGGATCCCTAAGAATGAGCAGTTCTTC	CASSEAGGIPKNEQFF
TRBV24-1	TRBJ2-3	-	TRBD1	TGTGCCACCAGTGACAACGGACAGGGGGCTGGAGATACGCAGTATTTT	CATSDNGQGAGDTQYF
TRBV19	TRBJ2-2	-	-	TGTGCCAGTAGTAATAGTTTAGCCGGGGAGCTGTTTTTT	CASSNSLAGELFF
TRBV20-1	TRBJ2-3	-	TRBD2	TGCAGTGCTAGATCGGCGGGGGGACTGAATACGCAGTATTTT	CSARSAGGLNTQYF
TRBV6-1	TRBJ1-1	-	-	TGTGCCAGCAACGGGGGGCGCAGGGACACTGAAGCTTTCTTT	CASNGGRRDTEAFF
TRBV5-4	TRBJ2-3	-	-	TGTGCCAGCAGCTTGAAGGGCACAGATACGCAGTATTTT	CASSLKGTDTQYF
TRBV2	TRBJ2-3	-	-	TGTGCCAGCAGTGAAGCGGGCAACCGGGACTTTAGCACAGATACGCAGTATTTT	CASSEAGNRDFSTDTQYF
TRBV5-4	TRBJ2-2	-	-	TGTGCCAGCAGCCACGAGGACAGGAACACCGGGGAGCTGTTTTTT	CASSHEDRNTGELFF
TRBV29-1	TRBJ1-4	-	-	TGCAGCGTAGGACAGAGGAATGAAAAACTGTTTTTT	CSVGQRNEKLFF
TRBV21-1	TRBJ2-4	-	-	TGTGCCAGCAGCACTCCAAGGACAGGGAAGGCCAAAAACATTCAGTACTTC	CASSTPRTGKAKNIQYF
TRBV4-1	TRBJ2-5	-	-	TGCGCCAGCAGCCGCCCAGGTCTTCAAGAGACCCAGTACTTC	CASSRPGLQETQYF
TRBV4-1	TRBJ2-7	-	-	TGCGCCAGCAGCCAAGATAGAACAGCCCGCGAGCAGTACTTC	CASSQDRTAREQYF
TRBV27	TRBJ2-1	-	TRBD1	TGTGCCAGCAGTTTATGGTCCGGCAGGGGGTCCAATGAGCAGTTCTTC	CASSLWSGRGSNEQFF
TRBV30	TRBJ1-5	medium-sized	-	TGTGCCTGGAGTGGGAGGGGGGATCAGCCCCAGCATTTT	CAWSGRGDQPQHF
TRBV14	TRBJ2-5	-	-	TGTGCCAGCAGCCAAGGGCTGACCCAGTACTTC	CASSQGLTQYF
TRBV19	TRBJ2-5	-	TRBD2	TGTGCCAGTAGCCAGGGACTAGCGGGGGAGGAGACCCAGTACTTC	CASSQGLAGEETQYF
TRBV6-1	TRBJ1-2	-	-	TGTGCCAGCAGTATAGGGGCGATGCAACTGGGCTACACCTTC	CASSIGAMQLGYTF
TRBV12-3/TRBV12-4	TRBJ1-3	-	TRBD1	TGTGCCAGCAGTGGGACAGGGAAGGGAAACACCATATATTTT	CASSGTGKGNTIYF
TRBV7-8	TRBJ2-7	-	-	TGTGCCAGCAGCTTAGTCGCCCTAGCCGAAACCTACGAGCAGTACTTC	CASSLVALAETYEQYF
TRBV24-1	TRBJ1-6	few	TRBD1	TGTGCCACCAGTGATTTGTATGGGGACAGCAATTCACCCCTCCACTTT	CATSDLYGDSNSPLHF
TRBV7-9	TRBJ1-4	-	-	TGTGCCAGCAGCCTCCAGAATTACCATGAAAAACTGTTTTTT	CASSLQNYHEKLFF
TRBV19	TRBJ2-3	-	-	TGTGCCAGTAGTATAGGGTCGGGCCGCACAGATACGCAGTATTTT	CASSIGSGRTDTQYF
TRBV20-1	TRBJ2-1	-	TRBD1	TGCAGTGCCAGGACAGGGGTCAATGAGCAGTTCTTC	CSARTGVNEQFF
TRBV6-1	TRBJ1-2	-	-	TGTGCCAGCAGCAAGTACATGGCAGGGTCCTATGGCTACACCTTC	CASSKYMAGSYGYTF
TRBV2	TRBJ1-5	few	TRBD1	TGTGCCAGCAGTGGGGACAGATATAGCAATCAGCCCCAGCATTTT	CASSGDRYSNQPQHF
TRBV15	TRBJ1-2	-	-	TGTGCCACCAGCAGAGATGGAGGTGGGGCCCTTTATGGCTACACCTTC	CATSRDGGGALYGYTF
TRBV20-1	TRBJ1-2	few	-	TGCAGTGCTACACCTAGACGAAATCAGACATCCTATGGCTACACCTTC	CSATPRRNQTSYGYTF
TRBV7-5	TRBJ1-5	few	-	-	CISVPEALDRGRQPQHF
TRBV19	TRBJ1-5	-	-	TGTGCCAGTAGTCTAAACAATCAGCCCCAGCATTTT	CASSLNNQPQHF
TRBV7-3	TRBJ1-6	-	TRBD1	TGTGCCAGCAGCCAGGGACAGGGGGCGAATTCACCCCTCCACTTT	CASSQGQGANSPLHF
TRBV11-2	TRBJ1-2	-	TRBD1	TGTGCCAGCAGCTTAGGAGACAGGGGTTGCGGCTACACCTTC	CASSLGDRGCGYTF
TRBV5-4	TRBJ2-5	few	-	TGTGCCAGCAGCTTGCAGGGACTGCAAGAGACCCAGTACTTC	CASSLQGLQETQYF
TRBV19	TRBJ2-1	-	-	TGTGCCAGTAGTCCCCCGGCTAGTGGGGGGGCGTTTGAGCAGTTCTTC	CASSPPASGGAFEQFF
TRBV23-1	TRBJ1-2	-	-	TGCGCCAGCAGGGTCGCAGGGCACTATGGCTACACCTTC	CASRVAGHYGYTF
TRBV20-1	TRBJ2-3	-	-	TGCAGTGCCCCCTGGAGGAAAGGGTCCACAGATACGCAGTATTTT	CSAPWRKGSTDTQYF
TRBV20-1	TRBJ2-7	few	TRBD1	TGCAGTGCGAACGACAGGGCGACCTACGAGCAGTACTTC	CSANDRATYEQYF
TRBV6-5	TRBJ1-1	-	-	TGTGCCAGCAGTTACTACGGACTGAACACTGAAGCTTTCTTT	CASSYYGLNTEAFF
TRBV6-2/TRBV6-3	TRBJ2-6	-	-	TGTGCCAGCAGTTACACGTCGGGAGACGACCACTCTGGGGCCAACGTCCTGACTTTC	CASSYTSGDDHSGANVLTF
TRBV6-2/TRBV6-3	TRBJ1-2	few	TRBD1	TGTGCCAGCAGTTCAACAGGGGAAGGCTACACCTTC	CASSSTGEGYTF
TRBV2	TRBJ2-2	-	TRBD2	TGTGCCAGCAGTCCCAGGGGGACTAGCTCTAACACCGGGGAGCTGTTTTTT	CASSPRGTSSNTGELFF
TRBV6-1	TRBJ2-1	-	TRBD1	TGTGCCAGCAGTCGAGGACAGGTTCGCAATGAGCAGTTCTTC	CASSRGQVRNEQFF
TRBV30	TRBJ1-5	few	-	TGTGCCTGGATTCAAAGAGGGGGTCAGCCCCAGCATTTT	CAWIQRGGQPQHF
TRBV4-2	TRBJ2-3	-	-	TGTGCCAGCAGTCCCGATAGGGCAGATACGCAGTATTTT	CASSPDRADTQYF
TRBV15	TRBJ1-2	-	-	TGTGCCACCAGCAGAGATAAAGGGGCAGGAAGAGGTTACACCTTC	CATSRDKGAGRGYTF
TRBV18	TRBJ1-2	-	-	TGTGCCAGCTCACCACCCGGGTTACAGGGAAGCGGCTACACCTTC	CASSPPGLQGSGYTF
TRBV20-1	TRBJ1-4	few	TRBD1	TGCAGTGCTGGCCCGACAGGGGATAATGAAAAACTGTTTTTT	CSAGPTGDNEKLFF